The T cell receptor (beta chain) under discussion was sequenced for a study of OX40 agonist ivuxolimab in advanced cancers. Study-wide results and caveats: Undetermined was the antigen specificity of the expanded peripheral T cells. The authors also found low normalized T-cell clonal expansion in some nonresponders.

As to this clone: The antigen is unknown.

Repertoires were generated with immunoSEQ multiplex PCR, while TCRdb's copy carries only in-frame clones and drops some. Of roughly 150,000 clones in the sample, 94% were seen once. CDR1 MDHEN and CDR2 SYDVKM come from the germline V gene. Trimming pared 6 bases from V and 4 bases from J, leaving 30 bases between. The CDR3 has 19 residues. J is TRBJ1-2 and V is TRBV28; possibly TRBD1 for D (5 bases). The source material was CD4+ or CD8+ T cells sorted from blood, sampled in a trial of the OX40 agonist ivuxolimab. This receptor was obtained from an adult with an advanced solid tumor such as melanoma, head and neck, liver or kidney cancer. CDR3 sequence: CASSPPKFRGVQDSYGYTF. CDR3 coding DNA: TGTGCCAGCAGCCCCCCAAAATTTCGAGGGGTACAGGACTCCTATGGCTACACCTTC.